This TCR beta chain was observed in a study of CD8 T cells in Susac syndrome. An amount of RNA that ranged from roughly 0.45 to 1 ug was reverse transcribed with random hexamers. Amplification of TCR beta CDR3 by immunoSEQ multiplex PCR spanned 54 Vbeta and 13 Jbeta. One entry per CDR3 protein, called by TCRdb with MiXCR from the immunoSEQ multiplex PCR reads. Here the sample spans 180,000 or so distinct CDR3 sequences, over 85% being singletons. The length of the CDR3 is 12 residues. Germline V gene sequence: CDR1 GTSNPN, CDR2 SVGIG (reference sequence). The germline V and J ends were trimmed by 2 bases and 3 bases, with 8 bases remaining between them.

This receptor was obtained from a human donor in good health. The V call is TRBV30, the J call TRBJ2-7, with D unclear. The sequenced material came from CD4+ T cells from PBMCs. CDR3 loop: CAWSKDRYEQYV. CDR3 in DNA: TGTGCCTGGAGTAAGGATCGCTACGAGCAGTACGTC.